This TCR beta chain was found in a study of T cell responses to AZD1222 COVID-19 vaccine. Comments on this clone: Its cognate antigen is unknown.

Here immunoSEQ multiplex PCR was the method, and the copy in TCRdb shows in-frame clones only, minus some. The table shows 140,000 to 150,000 clones, with 75% to 90% occurring only once. General observations from the study: Samples come after the peak T cell response, not at day 14. There were mostly white British donors and more females than males, and clonal diversity was possibly underestimated. Increases in Spike-specific TCR breadth and depth were seen after two AZD1222 doses. Nearly half of spike-specific TCRs reportedly target variant regions that are unmutated in the B.1.351 and B.1.1.7 variants.

The receptor comes from an adult in good health. The sequenced sample was peripheral blood, obtained on day 0 of AZD1222 vaccination.

Here the CDR3 DNA reads TGTGCCAGCAGCCTGGACAGTAACACTGAAGCTTTCTTT. Translation: CASSLDSNTEAFF. This chain links TRBV2 with TRBJ1-1; tentatively, D is TRBD1 (6 bases). Between the trimmed V and J ends, which lost 6 bases and 2 bases, there was a span of 10 bases. CDR3 length: 13 residues. The germline gives CDR1 SNHLY, CDR2 FYNNEI.